Sequencing of this T cell receptor beta chain was carried out in a study of T-cell reconstitution after alpha-beta-depleted transplantation in children. The table lists this clonotype with many counts. During its preparation, the TCRbeta library received unique molecular identifiers. TCRdb reprocessed the PCR reads via MiXCR and lists one record per CDR3 protein. The table lists several thousand distinct CDR3 sequences, approximately 14% of them singletons. The CDR3 sequence is 15 residues long. The germline V gene has CDR1 SEHNR and CDR2 FQNEAQ (reference sequence). The V end lost 2 bases, the J end lost 0 bases, and 10 bases lay between the germline ends.

The V and J genes are TRBV7-9 and TRBJ1-2; D may be TRBD1 (5 bases). The receptor was isolated from a male patient younger than 18 who had a stem cell transplant for acute lymphoblastic leukemia, so the T cells may come from the graft donor. The sequencing used PBMCs, mostly from graft donor cells, collected 60 days after TCRalphabeta/CD19-depleted stem cell transplant. The CDR3 nucleotides read TGTGCCAGCAGCTTACGTCGGGGGTCTAACTATGGCTACACCTTC. Amino acid sequence: CASSLRRGSNYGYTF.